The next 28 T cell receptor beta chains were all read from a single sample in a study of early T cells in non-severe SARS-CoV-2 infection. Via MiXCR, TCRdb re-called the 5' RACE reads, giving one row per CDR3 protein. The table records more than 60,000 distinct CDR3 sequences, roughly an eighth of them present only once. Sequenced sample: whole blood. The receptors derive from an adult who was a healthcare worker with PCR-confirmed SARS-CoV-2 infection or an uninfected control (not recorded which).

The chain couples TRBV5-1 to TRBJ2-7, with D tentatively TRBD2 (5 bases). V shed 4 bases and J shed 1 base, with 18 bases lying between them. CDR1 is SGHRS and CDR2 is YFSETQ in the germline V gene. The CDR3 loop spans 16 amino acids. CDR3 sequence reads: CASSRPRGSLSYEQYF. In DNA, the CDR3 is TGCGCCAGCAGCCGCCCTCGGGGAAGCCTATCCTACGAGCAGTACTTC.

The chain recombines TRBV10-3 with TRBJ2-1, with 10 bases that match TRBD2. The junction had 3 bases not matched to a gene; V was cut back by 4 bases and J by 0 bases. The CDR3 length is 16 residues. Germline lookup yields CDR1 ENHRY and CDR2 SYGVKD. The DNA of the CDR3 is TGTGCCATCAGTGGGGCTAGCGGGAGCTCCTACAATGAGCAGTTCTTC. This encodes CAISGASGSSYNEQFF.

The gene calls are TRBV28 and TRBJ1-5; the D gene is possibly TRBD1 (5 bases). Between the trimmed V and J ends, which lost 6 bases and 3 bases, there was a span of 9 bases. The CDR3 runs to 13 residues. CDR1 and CDR2 from the germline V gene are MDHEN and SYDVKM. The CDR3 region has the DNA TGTGCCAGCAGGGCAGGGCTCAATCAGCCCCAGCATTTT. Its protein product is CASRAGLNQPQHF.

The genes are TRBV28 and TRBJ1-5; D gene unclear. V lost 5 bases to trimming and J lost 7 bases, with 12 bases between them. Germline loops: CDR1 MDHEN, CDR2 SYDVKM. The length of the CDR3 is 13 residues. CDR3 region: CASSPIVGQPQHF. CDR3 DNA: TGTGCCAGCAGTCCCATCGTTGGCCAGCCCCAGCATTTT.

This clonotype was observed many times. The chain links TRBV19 to TRBJ1-2; 7 positions agree with TRBD1. This CDR3 has 14 residues. V was clipped by 4 bases and J by 4 bases; unmatched bases: 6. Germline CDR1 LNHDA, CDR2 SQIVND (reference sequence). CDR3 sequence reads: CASSTQGTLYGYTF. DNA of the CDR3: TGTGCCAGTAGTACACAGGGGACCCTCTATGGCTACACCTTC.

The chain joins TRBV27 to TRBJ2-1; 7 bases are a match to TRBD2. V shed 4 bases, J shed 3 bases, and the junction held 6 bases outside the gene matches. The CDR3 consists of 15 residues. The germline V gene encodes CDR1 MNHEY and CDR2 SMNVEV (reference sequence). The DNA of the CDR3 is TGTGCCAGCAGTTCTCTAGCGGCTTTCTACAATGAGCAGTTCTTC. Protein sequence: CASSSLAAFYNEQFF.

The chain has TRBV20-1 and TRBJ2-4; D unclear. Germline CDR1 reads DFQATT; CDR2 reads SNEGSKA (reference sequence). The CDR3 length is 11 residues. The CDR3 sequence is CSYLAKNIQYF. CDR3 nucleotide sequence: TGCAGCTACCTAGCCAAAAACATTCAGTACTTC.

This clonotype was observed a handful of times. V and J are TRBV21-1 and TRBJ2-2; whether TRBD2, the table's D call, matches the DNA was not checked. TRBV21-1 is a pseudogene. This CDR3 has 15 amino acids. Here the CDR3 reads CASSKRAYSTGELFF. The DNA for the CDR3 is TGTGCCAGCAGCAAGAGGGCGTATAGCACCGGGGAGCTGTTTTTT.

V and J are TRBV27 and TRBJ2-7; D gene ambiguous. From germline, CDR1 is MNHEY and CDR2 SMNVEV (reference sequence). Trimming left V 10 bases short and J 5 bases short, with 15 bases between. There are 12 residues in the CDR3. The chain's CDR3 is CAIGPRSNEQYF. In DNA, the CDR3 is TGTGCCATCGGCCCTCGAAGTAACGAGCAGTACTTC.

This clonotype was observed a few times. The rearrangement joins TRBV6-5 to TRBJ2-1; D is possibly TRBD2 (7 bases). Germline V lookup: CDR1 MNHEY, CDR2 SVGAGI. The CDR3 extends over 15 amino acids. The V gene lost 6 bases and the J gene lost 8 bases, with 20 bases spanning the gap. The CDR3 spells CASSLGGRLGDEQFF. The CDR3 nucleotides are TGTGCCAGCAGCCTCGGGGGGCGGCTAGGCGATGAGCAGTTCTTC.

This clonotype appeared a few times. The V and J genes are TRBV5-4 and TRBJ2-3, with D possibly matching TRBD1 (6 bases). V lost 3 bases and J 4 bases, leaving 12 bases between the germline ends. CDR3 length equals 14 residues. Germline V gene data show CDR1 as SGHNT and CDR2 as YYREEE (reference sequence). The CDR3 protein is CASSYQTGADTQYF. DNA for the CDR3: TGTGCCAGCAGCTACCAGACAGGCGCAGATACGCAGTATTTT.

The chain combines TRBV7-2 with TRBJ1-2; 8 nucleotides align to TRBD1. The CDR3 is 14 amino acids. V lost 5 bases to trimming and J lost 7 bases; unmatched junction nucleotides: 9. Per germline, CDR1 SGHTA and CDR2 FQGNSA. The CDR3 reads CASSTRQGTRGYTF. The CDR3 region has the DNA TGTGCCAGCAGCACCCGACAGGGGACGCGTGGCTACACCTTC.

This clonotype came up a few times. The gene calls are TRBV10-3 and TRBJ2-7, with 11 bases that match TRBD2. This CDR3 spans 16 amino acids. The V gene end was trimmed by 6 bases and the J gene end by 4 bases; junction bases not matched to a gene: 11. The germline V gene encodes CDR1 ENHRY and CDR2 SYGVKD. The CDR3 protein is CAISATGLAGGYEQYF. CDR3 DNA: TGTGCCATCAGCGCTACTGGACTAGCGGGTGGGTACGAGCAGTACTTC.

This clonotype occurred once. V usage is TRBV20-1 and J usage is TRBJ2-7; D not resolved. The CDR3 has 12 residues. Trimming took 3 bases from V and 2 from J, leaving 8 bases between them. Germline assignment: CDR1 DFQATT and CDR2 SNEGSKA (reference sequence). CDR3 coding DNA: TGCAGTGCTAGTCCCGACACCTACGAGCAGTACTTC. Protein sequence: CSASPDTYEQYF.

This clonotype was counted ten times or more. This rearrangement joins TRBV6-5 to TRBJ2-2; D not resolved. Per germline, CDR1 MNHEY and CDR2 SVGAGI. The CDR3 loop spans 13 amino acids. Trimming removed 2 bases at V and 7 bases at J, with 8 bases between. The CDR3 DNA follows: TGTGCCAGCAGTTACGTTCGGAACGGGGAGCTGTTTTTT. It codes for CASSYVRNGELFF.

The CDR3: CATSSLAATDTQYF. Here the CDR3 DNA reads TGTGCCACCAGTTCCCTAGCGGCCACAGATACGCAGTATTTT. This chain links TRBV24-1 with TRBJ2-3; TRBD2 matches 7 bases. Germline CDR1 is KGHDR and CDR2 is SFDVKD. The CDR3 runs to 14 residues. The V segment lost 6 bases and the J segment 2 bases; nucleotides outside the gene matches: 4.

The chain employs TRBV7-3 and TRBJ2-3; a weak D match, TRBD2 (5 bases). The CDR3 spans 16 residues. Trimming took off 5 bases at V and 4 bases at J, with 19 bases between the two ends. CDR1 and CDR2 from the germline V gene are SGHTA and FQGTGA. Here the CDR3 DNA reads TGTGCCAGCAGCCCATTACTAGGCGGCCTACCAGATACGCAGTATTTT. This translates into CASSPLLGGLPDTQYF.

CDR3 coding DNA: TGTGCCAGTAGTATTAGCGGCAACACCGGGGAGCTGTTTTTT. This codes for CASSISGNTGELFF. V is TRBV19 and J is TRBJ2-2; a possible D gene is TRBD2 (6 bases). Deletions cut 3 bases from V and 2 bases from J, with 7 bases between. Germline-derived CDR1 and CDR2 are LNHDA and SQIVND (reference sequence). The CDR3 sequence is 14 residues long.

The V call is TRBV29-1, the J call TRBJ2-3, with 7 bases matching TRBD1. Germline CDR1 is SQVTM and CDR2 is ANQGSEA. V gave up 4 bases and J gave up 7 bases; unmatched junction bases: 8. This CDR3 is 13 amino acids long. Here the CDR3 DNA reads TGCAGCGTTGCCCCAGGGGGACCGAATACGCAGTATTTT. It encodes CSVAPGGPNTQYF.

This clonotype was found a few times. The chain links TRBV12-3 or TRBV12-4 to TRBJ2-2, with D possibly being TRBD2 (6 bases). Deletions cut 7 bases from V and 6 bases from J, with 21 bases between. This CDR3 is 16 amino acids long. The CDR3 region has the DNA TGTGCCAGCAACCCCCGTGCCGGGGGTGCTGCCGGGGAGCTGTTTTTT. Protein: CASNPRAGGAAGELFF.

This clonotype was detected a few times. A much larger clone differs by one base, so this may be a read error. The chain couples TRBV7-8 to TRBJ2-7; tentatively, D is TRBD1 (6 bases). The V gene's germline CDR1 is SGHVS and CDR2 FQNEAQ. The CDR3 length is 15 residues. The CDR3 DNA sequence: TGTGTCAGCAGCCCGAGGACAGTGAGCTCCTACGAGCAGTACTTC. Translation: CVSSPRTVSSYEQYF.

There are a few counts of this clonotype. The J gene is TRBJ2-7, the V gene TRBV28; possible D gene TRBD1, 6 bases. This CDR3 has 13 amino acids. V lost 7 bases to trimming and J lost 3 bases, with 13 bases between them. The germline V gene has CDR1 MDHEN and CDR2 SYDVKM. The chain's CDR3 is CASISRDIYEQYF. CDR3 sequence (DNA): TGTGCCAGCATCTCCCGGGACATCTACGAGCAGTACTTC.

This clonotype came up a few times. The V call is TRBV19, the J call TRBJ2-1; D remains unclear. The CDR3 contains 17 residues. In germline, CDR1 is LNHDA, CDR2 SQIVND (reference sequence). V lost 2 bases and J lost 3, with 17 bases in between. CDR3 DNA sequence: TGTGCCAGTAGTATAATGGTCAGGACCAGCTTCTACAATGAGCAGTTCTTC. This encodes CASSIMVRTSFYNEQFF.

The genes are TRBV7-6 and TRBJ2-3; 12 nucleotides agree with TRBD2. V dropped 1 base and J dropped 4; count of bases not matched to a gene: 3. The CDR3 consists of 16 residues. Looked up from germline, CDR1 is SGHVS and CDR2 is FNYEAQ. CDR3 in DNA: TGTGCCAGCAGCTTAGGGCTAGCGGGAGGGCCAGATACGCAGTATTTT. It specifies CASSLGLAGGPDTQYF.

The V call is TRBV29-1, the J call TRBJ1-2; D is unresolved. Germline-derived CDR1 and CDR2 are SQVTM and ANQGSEA. The CDR3 spans 11 residues. V was clipped by 4 bases and J by 2 bases, with 5 bases between them. The CDR3: CSVASNYGYTF. The CDR3 DNA is TGCAGCGTTGCCAGCAACTATGGCTACACCTTC.

The V and J genes are TRBV11-3 and TRBJ2-1, with 8 bases aligning to TRBD2. V was pared by 9 bases and J by 3 bases, with 4 bases of the junction left unmatched. Germline V gene lookup returns CDR1 SGHNT and CDR2 YENEEA. The length of the CDR3 is 13 residues. CDR3 coding DNA: TGTGCCAGGAGACTAGCGCGCTACAATGAGCAGTTCTTC. Protein sequence: CARRLARYNEQFF.

The J gene is TRBJ2-3, the V gene TRBV29-1; D is unclear. V dropped 4 bases and J dropped 0 bases, with 8 bases sitting between them. The CDR3 loop spans 13 amino acids. From germline, CDR1 is SQVTM and CDR2 ANQGSEA. The CDR3 sequence is CSVGASSTDTQYF. The CDR3 DNA sequence: TGCAGCGTTGGAGCTTCTAGCACAGATACGCAGTATTTT.

This clonotype appeared a few times. This chain links TRBV7-2 with TRBJ2-3; D possibly corresponds to TRBD1 (6 bases). CDR3 length: 14 amino acids. Germline V gene data show CDR1 as SGHTA and CDR2 as FQGNSA. Trimming cost V 5 bases and J 2 bases, with 11 bases left between them. The CDR3 sequence is CASSLQGTTDTQYF. The CDR3 nucleotides are TGTGCCAGCAGCCTACAGGGTACCACAGATACGCAGTATTTT.